This is a list of T cell receptor beta chains from one sample in a study of neurological immune-mediated disorders. In TCRdb, the 5' RACE reads were re-called with MiXCR into one record per CDR3 protein. The table lists about 44,000 distinct CDR3 sequences, around 6% of them singletons, with 0.57% in the top ten. Sequenced sample: CD4+ T cells from blood. The receptors here all came from a middle-aged woman in good health. Each CDR3 is given with its conserved first and last residue. A D gene is named only where the DNA matches it firmly. Expanded clones are given a class, and other clones once, few, many or no size at all.

CDR3aa,CDR3nt,j_gene,v_gene,abundance,d_gene
CASSLAKAYEQYF,TGCGCCAGCAGCTTGGCTAAAGCCTACGAGCAGTACTTC,TRBJ2-7,TRBV5-1,many,NA
CASSQGLAGRVEQFF,TGTGCCAGCAGCCAGGGACTAGCGGGAAGAGTTGAGCAGTTCTTC,TRBJ2-1,TRBV7-2,many,TRBD2
CAISESSRGTQGNQPQHF,TGTGCCATCAGTGAGTCTTCTAGGGGAACCCAAGGCAATCAGCCCCAGCATTTT,TRBJ1-5,TRBV10-3,many,NA
CASSSSPGDTQYF,TGCGCCAGCAGCTCCAGTCCGGGAGACACCCAGTACTTC,TRBJ2-5,TRBV5-1,many,NA
CASSRDYTDTQYF,TGTGCCAGCAGCAGGGACTACACAGATACGCAGTATTTT,TRBJ2-3,TRBV3-1,few,TRBD2
CSVEQGGTEAFF,TGCAGCGTTGAACAGGGGGGCACTGAAGCTTTCTTT,TRBJ1-1,TRBV29-1,many,TRBD1
CSARPWALGGFGYTF,TGCAGTGCTAGACCCTGGGCGTTGGGGGGCTTTGGCTACACCTTC,TRBJ1-2,TRBV20-1,NA,NA
CASSLGSGTTYEQYF,TGTGCCAGCAGCTTAGGTTCCGGTACGACCTACGAGCAGTACTTC,TRBJ2-7,TRBV11-2,many,NA
CASSPGEGAWQPQHF,TGCGCCAGCAGCCCCGGGGAGGGGGCATGGCAGCCCCAGCATTTT,TRBJ1-5,TRBV5-1,many,TRBD1
CASSFYRTHNEQFF,TGTGCCAGCAGTTTCTATCGGACCCACAATGAGCAGTTCTTC,TRBJ2-1,TRBV28,many,NA
CASRTGRVTYEQYF,TGTGCCAGCAGAACGGGCAGGGTCACGTACGAGCAGTACTTC,TRBJ2-7,TRBV6-5,NA,NA
CASSLRFGPGVEQFF,NA,TRBJ2-1,TRBV7-3,many,NA
CASSYSGGEQYF,TGTGCCAGCAGTTACAGTGGGGGCGAGCAGTACTTC,TRBJ2-7,TRBV6-5,many,NA
CSAKPGMDTQYF,TGCAGTGCCAAACCCGGTATGGATACGCAGTATTTT,TRBJ2-3,TRBV20-1,many,NA
CSGRHTYNEQFF,TGCAGCGGACGTCACACCTACAATGAGCAGTTCTTC,TRBJ2-1,TRBV29-1,many,NA
CASSLNGRAGADTQYF,TGTGCCAGCAGCTTAAACGGGAGGGCCGGGGCAGATACGCAGTATTTT,TRBJ2-3,TRBV7-2,many,TRBD2
CASRGGTVIDEQFF,TGCGCCAGTAGAGGGGGGACTGTAATCGATGAGCAGTTCTTC,TRBJ2-1,TRBV5-1,many,NA
CASSLMGTTEAFF,TGTGCCAGCAGTTTAATGGGTACTACTGAAGCTTTCTTT,TRBJ1-1,TRBV12-3/TRBV12-4,many,NA
CASSLAGGLHEQFF,TGCGCCAGCAGCTTGGCGGGAGGGCTCCATGAGCAGTTCTTC,TRBJ2-1,TRBV5-1,many,TRBD2
CASSSTGGVTSGRNEQFF,TGTGCCAGCAGCTCGACCGGGGGGGTAACTAGCGGGAGGAATGAGCAGTTCTTC,TRBJ2-1,TRBV7-2,many,TRBD2
CASSLGAMWETQYF,TGTGCCAGCAGTTTGGGGGCTATGTGGGAGACCCAGTACTTC,TRBJ2-5,TRBV5-5,many,NA
CARPGQGADEQYF,TGCGCCAGACCCGGACAGGGGGCCGACGAGCAGTACTTC,TRBJ2-7,TRBV5-1,many,TRBD1
CASSREGAETQYF,TGTGCCAGCAGTCGTGAAGGGGCAGAGACCCAGTACTTC,TRBJ2-5,TRBV7-9,many,NA
CASSQGPSGANVLTF,TGCGCCAGCAGCCAAGGCCCCTCTGGGGCCAACGTCCTGACTTTC,TRBJ2-6,TRBV5-1,many,NA